This TCR beta chain is drawn from a study of shared clonotypes between healthy human individuals. Across the study: The study drew on two women and a few men aged 18 to 49 as donors. For every donor, three CD4 naive, three CD4 memory, two CD8 naive and one CD8 memory plates were used.

Regarding the study as a whole: Clonotype sharing among donors was thought likely to change with sequencing depth.

Several immunoSEQ plates received, in even portions, the genomic DNA of each subset. Method: immunoSEQ multiplex PCR; TCRdb's copy keeps in-frame clones and lacks some. The data contain about 610,000 clones, approximately 97% of them singletons. As to this clone: Antigen: not known.

This CDR3 is 15 amino acids long. Germline V CDR1 and CDR2: SGHRS, YFSETQ. Losses at the gene ends were 1 base for V and 3 bases for J; bases not matched to a gene: 2. The genes are TRBV5-1 and TRBJ2-1; 9 bases are a match to TRBD2. The source of this sequence is a woman in her 30s in good health. Sequences were obtained from naive CD4+ T cells sorted from blood. Subset specified: CD45RA+ positively selected. In nucleotides, the CDR3 is TGCGCCAGCAGCTTGCGACTAGCGGACTACAATGAGCAGTTCTTC. The encoded protein is CASSLRLADYNEQFF.